Below, 29 T cell receptor beta chains from the same sample are listed, as sequenced in a study of naive and memory T cell subsets. The study's findings and limits: Possibly reflecting memory cells re-expressing CD45RA, a few larger clonotypes occurred in naive repertoires, especially CD8.

What these receptors recognize is not known. An equimolar mix of two oligonucleotides served as the beta constant-region primer for TRBC1 and TRBC2. The ligated cDNA underwent four PCR rounds using SP2 and nested alpha and beta constant-region primers. MiXCR, run by TCRdb on the UMI-ligation and nested PCR reads, gives a single entry per CDR3 protein. Here the sample spans approximately 100,000 distinct CDR3 sequences, about 15% being singletons. Sequenced input: naive CD8+ T cells from blood. The receptors were gathered from a human donor in good health.

The V call is TRBV4-3, the J call TRBJ2-5, with a weak D call TRBD1 (6 bases). The CDR3 spans 15 residues. The germline CDR1 and CDR2 sequences are LGHNA and YSLEER. Trimming left V 3 bases short and J 5 bases short, with 16 bases between. The CDR3 DNA reads TGCGCCAGCAGCCAGGATAACAGGGTCGGGGAGACCCAGTACTTC. It yields the protein CASSQDNRVGETQYF.

This clonotype has just a few counts. V gene TRBV4-3 combines with J gene TRBJ1-1; D gene ambiguous. Trimming stripped 0 bases from V and 4 bases from J, with 15 bases between. CDR3 length: 16 residues. Germline CDR1 and CDR2: LGHNA and YSLEER. CDR3 in amino acids: CASSQDPLGGGTEAFF. The CDR3 region has the DNA TGCGCCAGCAGCCAAGATCCCTTAGGAGGAGGCACTGAAGCTTTCTTT.

This clonotype was counted many times. Written as DNA, the CDR3 is TGCAGTGCAATGGGACAGCCCAATGAAAAACTGTTTTTT. Its translation: CSAMGQPNEKLFF. The rearrangement joins TRBV20-1 to TRBJ1-4; 7 nucleotides align to TRBD1. V lost 6 bases and J lost 5; bases outside the gene matches: 6. Germline CDR1 reads DFQATT; CDR2 reads SNEGSKA (reference sequence). This CDR3 is 13 amino acids long.

J is TRBJ1-1 and V is TRBV29-1, with TRBD1 as a possible D gene (5 bases). Germline lookup yields CDR1 SQVTM and CDR2 ANQGSEA. There are 13 residues in the CDR3. Between the trimmed V and J ends, which lost 3 bases and 5 bases, there was a span of 13 bases. CDR3 nucleotide sequence: TGCAGCGTTGACGGCCAGGGACGGACTGAAGCTTTCTTT. This codes for CSVDGQGRTEAFF. The entire variable domain, with the rest obtained from reference TRBV29-1 and TRBJ1-1, is as follows: SAVISQKPSRDICQRGTSLTIQCQVDSQVTMMFWYRQQPGQSLTLIATANQGSEATYESGFVIDKFPISRPNLTFSTLTVSNMSPEDSSIYLCSVDGQGRTEAFFGQGTRLTVV.

This clonotype was recorded at least ten times. The chain links TRBV19 to TRBJ2-7; 10 nucleotides line up with TRBD1. The CDR3 covers 15 residues. Germline lookup yields CDR1 LNHDA and CDR2 SQIVND (reference sequence). J was trimmed by 2 bases and V by 7 bases; bases with no gene match: 8. CDR3 loop: CASNSGTGAAYEQYF. CDR3 DNA sequence: TGTGCCAGTAACTCCGGGACAGGGGCAGCCTACGAGCAGTACTTC.

Only a few counts were recorded for this clonotype. The rearrangement uses TRBV28 and TRBJ1-1; D call uncertain. The CDR3 runs to 14 residues. In germline, CDR1 is MDHEN, CDR2 SYDVKM. The V and J ends lost 6 bases and 1 base respectively, with 12 bases between them. CDR3 region: CASRFRVWNTEAFF. In nucleotides, the CDR3 is TGTGCCAGCAGATTCCGCGTATGGAACACTGAAGCTTTCTTT.

This clonotype was seen more than once but under ten times. The chain links TRBV12-3 or TRBV12-4 to TRBJ1-1, with D unclear. V lost 3 bases to trimming and J lost 1 base, with 9 bases between them. The CDR3 is 14 amino acids. CDR3 in amino acids: CASSFGSPNTEAFF. The DNA of the CDR3 is TGTGCCAGCAGTTTCGGGTCCCCGAACACTGAAGCTTTCTTT.

This clonotype came up many times. The genes are TRBV27 and TRBJ1-2; D uncertain. The CDR3 sequence is 12 residues long. Trimming shortened V by 8 bases and J by 8 bases, and 15 bases separated the two germline ends. The germline CDR1 and CDR2 sequences are MNHEY and SMNVEV (reference sequence). CDR3 nucleotide sequence: TGTGCCAGCCGAGGCACTTCCCTAGGCTACACCTTC. It specifies CASRGTSLGYTF.

The CDR3 coding sequence is TGTGCCAGCAGTTTGGGGGGGATTGTTGAAGCTTTCTTT. This translates into CASSLGGIVEAFF. The J gene is TRBJ1-1, the V gene TRBV12-3 or TRBV12-4; a weak D match, TRBD1 (5 bases). V was cut by 3 bases and J by 7 bases, with 12 bases left in between. The CDR3 sequence is 13 residues long.

This clonotype was observed at least ten times. The chain has TRBV6-5 and TRBJ2-3; 9 positions match TRBD2. Germline CDR1 MNHEY, CDR2 SVGAGI. The CDR3 totals 15 residues. With V trimmed by 2 bases and J by 4 bases, 4 bases remained unmatched. The CDR3 DNA sequence: TGTGCCAGCAGTTACGTAGTAGCGGGAGCAGATACGCAGTATTTT. Protein: CASSYVVAGADTQYF.

The chain employs TRBV6-5 and TRBJ2-1; the match to TRBD1 covers 11 bases. Germline-derived CDR1 and CDR2 are MNHEY and SVGAGI. The CDR3 runs to 14 residues. V gave up 1 base and J gave up 9 bases; unmatched junction bases: 2. The CDR3 DNA reads TGTGCCAGCAGTTACTTCGGGACAGGGGGTGAGCAGTTCTTC. Translated: CASSYFGTGGEQFF.

This clonotype was detected ten times or more. The chain carries TRBV4-3 and TRBJ2-5; D is unclear. The germline CDR1 and CDR2 sequences are LGHNA and YSLEER. There are 15 residues in the CDR3. V lost 0 bases and J lost 4, with 12 bases in between. CDR3 sequence: CASSQDLTWGETQYF. The CDR3, as DNA: TGCGCCAGCAGCCAAGATCTTACATGGGGAGAGACCCAGTACTTC.

This clonotype occurred a few times. The chain combines TRBV7-9 with TRBJ2-5, with D hard to call. This CDR3 is built from 15 residues. V lost 5 bases and J 0 bases, leaving 13 bases between the germline ends. CDR1 is SEHNR and CDR2 is FQNEAQ in the germline V gene (reference sequence). The CDR3 is CASSGPQKNQETQYF. CDR3 coding DNA: TGTGCCAGCAGCGGACCGCAGAAAAACCAAGAGACCCAGTACTTC.

This clonotype was picked up a small number of times. The CDR3 loop is CASSSAVDEFNSPLHF. Here the CDR3 DNA reads TGTGCCAGCAGTTCTGCAGTTGACGAGTTTAATTCACCCCTCCACTTT. This sequence joins TRBV12-3 or TRBV12-4 and TRBJ1-6; D gene ambiguous. This CDR3 spans 16 amino acids. V was pared by 4 bases and J by 6 bases, with 16 bases between.

This clonotype occurred a few times. The CDR3: CASSYSVDSYEQYF. The CDR3, as DNA: TGTGCCAGCAGTTACAGCGTTGACTCCTACGAGCAGTACTTC. V is TRBV6-6 and J is TRBJ2-7; D gene unclear. Germline V gene lookup returns CDR1 MNHNY and CDR2 SVGAGI (reference sequence). The V end was cut by 2 bases, the J end by 0 bases, with 8 bases between. The CDR3 runs to 14 residues.

This clonotype has a handful of counts. The chain links TRBV4-3 to TRBJ1-6; D is uncertain. The germline V gene encodes CDR1 LGHNA and CDR2 YSLEER. With 1 base removed from V and 8 bases from J, the gap between germline ends came to 12 bases. CDR3 length: 15 amino acids. The CDR3 DNA follows: TGCGCCAGCAGCCAAGGCTACGAAGGGTATTCACCCCTCCACTTT. Translated, it gives CASSQGYEGYSPLHF.

At least ten counts were recorded for this clonotype. This sequence joins TRBV20-1 and TRBJ2-3; maybe TRBD2 (7 bases). V was pared by 1 base and J by 3 bases, with 17 bases between. CDR1 and CDR2 from the germline V gene are DFQATT and SNEGSKA (reference sequence). This CDR3 contains 16 residues. This CDR3 reads CSARALGGGRTDTQYF. CDR3 bases: TGCAGTGCTAGAGCCCTGGGGGGCGGGAGAACAGATACGCAGTATTTT.

This clonotype was counted only a few times. This chain links TRBV4-3 with TRBJ2-7; 14 nucleotides line up with TRBD2. Trimming removed 4 bases from V and 5 bases from J; junction bases left unmatched: 13. Germline CDR1 LGHNA, CDR2 YSLEER. This CDR3 contains 18 residues. The CDR3 spells CASSLGTSGSVSGDEQYF. The CDR3 DNA reads TGCGCCAGCAGCCTCGGGACTAGCGGGAGTGTCAGCGGCGACGAGCAGTACTTC.

The table lists this clonotype with a few counts. The CDR3 DNA is TGTGCCAGCAGCTTAGTGCGGGGAGCTCCCCATGAGCAGTTCTTC. This translates into CASSLVRGAPHEQFF. V usage is TRBV11-1 and J usage is TRBJ2-1, with a possible D match to TRBD2 (6 bases). V was shortened by 1 base and J by 8 bases, with 15 bases between the two germline ends. The germline V gene encodes CDR1 SGHAT and CDR2 FQDESV (reference sequence). The CDR3 runs 15 residues.

This clonotype was observed a few times. The chain combines TRBV6-6 with TRBJ2-1; the D is unclear. This CDR3 is 12 amino acids long. Trimming shortened V by 5 bases and J by 9 bases, and 11 bases separated the two germline ends. Germline V gives CDR1 MNHNY, CDR2 SVGAGI (reference sequence). In DNA form, the CDR3 reads TGTGCCAGCAGTCCGTTCAGCGTTGAGCAGTTCTTC. Its translation: CASSPFSVEQFF.

Many counts were recorded for this clonotype. The J gene is TRBJ1-1, the V gene TRBV18; 11 positions agree with TRBD1. The length of the CDR3 is 15 residues. Trimming cost V 5 bases and J 1 base; bases outside gene matches: 3. The germline V gene has CDR1 KGHSH and CDR2 LQKENI. The CDR3 nucleotides read TGTGCCAGCTCATTGGGACAGGGGGAGAACACTGAAGCTTTCTTT. It is translated as CASSLGQGENTEAFF.

Many counts were recorded for this clonotype. The rearrangement links TRBV20-1 to TRBJ2-3; TRBD2 matches 12 bases. The CDR3 contains 17 residues. The germline V gene has CDR1 DFQATT and CDR2 SNEGSKA (reference sequence). With 5 bases clipped from V and 4 bases from J, the junction kept 13 bases outside the gene matches. The CDR3 protein is CSAPTHRLAGVADTQYF. In nucleotides, the CDR3 is TGCAGTGCTCCCACCCACCGACTAGCGGGAGTGGCAGATACGCAGTATTTT.

This clonotype was picked up a small number of times. This sequence joins TRBV6-2 or TRBV6-3 and TRBJ1-1; maybe TRBD1 (6 bases). CDR3 size: 15 residues. V lost 0 bases to trimming and J lost 7 bases, with 15 bases between them. CDR1 is MNHEY, CDR2 SVGEGT, per germline. In DNA form, the CDR3 reads TGTGCCAGCAGTTACTCTAGTGACAGGAGTCGTGAAGCTTTCTTT. The encoded protein is CASSYSSDRSREAFF.

The chain recombines TRBV7-2 with TRBJ2-2; a possible D gene is TRBD1 (5 bases). This CDR3 has 16 amino acids. Trimming stripped 0 bases from V and 6 bases from J, with 14 bases between. Per germline, CDR1 SGHTA and CDR2 FQGNSA. This CDR3 is CASSLAGAHLPGELFF. Written as DNA, the CDR3 is TGTGCCAGCAGCTTAGCTGGGGCACATTTACCCGGGGAGCTGTTTTTT.

This clonotype was picked up a small number of times. The V gene is TRBV3-1, the J gene TRBJ2-7, with 8 bases aligning to TRBD2. The V segment lost 7 bases and the J segment 2 bases; nucleotides outside the gene matches: 4. This CDR3 spans 13 amino acids. CDR1 LGHDT and CDR2 YNNKEL come from the germline V gene (reference sequence). CDR3 residues: CASNLAGAYEQYF. DNA of the CDR3: TGTGCCAGCAACCTAGCGGGTGCCTACGAGCAGTACTTC.

The rearrangement joins TRBV30 to TRBJ2-3, with 8 bases aligning to TRBD2. Looked up from germline, CDR1 is GTSNPN and CDR2 is SVGIG (reference sequence). With V trimmed by 0 bases and J by 5 bases, 4 bases remained unmatched. The CDR3 has 14 amino acids. The CDR3 loop reads CAWSVGAGEDTQYF. CDR3 in DNA: TGTGCCTGGAGTGTGGGAGCGGGGGAAGATACGCAGTATTTT.

This clonotype has more than one count but fewer than ten. The V gene is TRBV4-3, the J gene TRBJ2-7; D unclear. Germline-derived CDR1 and CDR2 are LGHNA and YSLEER. V lost 0 bases and J lost 0, with 6 bases in between. The CDR3 has 14 residues. Written as DNA, the CDR3 is TGCGCCAGCAGCCAAGATGCGAGCTCCTACGAGCAGTACTTC. Encoded protein: CASSQDASSYEQYF.

This clonotype was found a few times. The chain uses TRBV20-1 and TRBJ2-7; TRBD2 matches 7 bases. This CDR3 is built from 15 residues. Trimming took 6 bases from V and 3 from J; bases not matched to a gene: 14. CDR1 is DFQATT, CDR2 SNEGSKA, per germline (reference sequence). CDR3 protein: CSANPGRGNLYEQYF. Here the CDR3 DNA reads TGCAGTGCAAATCCGGGGCGGGGGAACCTCTACGAGCAGTACTTC.

This clonotype was detected only a few times. The chain couples TRBV27 to TRBJ2-7; D remains ambiguous. This CDR3 is built from 13 residues. With 5 bases removed from V and 1 base from J, the gap between germline ends came to 9 bases. Germline CDR1 reads MNHEY; CDR2 reads SMNVEV (reference sequence). CDR3 protein: CASSQIASYEQYF. In DNA form, the CDR3 reads TGTGCCAGCAGTCAAATTGCATCCTACGAGCAGTACTTC.